This T cell receptor (beta chain) was observed in a study of cytomegalovirus exposure and HLA in healthy donors. This clone has a handful of counts. What it recognizes is unknown. Sequencing was performed with immunoSEQ multiplex PCR; in TCRdb, only in-frame clones are kept and a portion is missing. Of about 130,000 clones listed, 85% to 90% were seen once; the top ten hold around 1.2%. General study points: CMV antigen specificity of three CMV-associated chains was confirmed in vitro. Whilst most TCR sequences proved rare, a subset of public TCRs occurred across many donors. The authors enumerated over 150 TCR beta chains as linked to cytomegalovirus.

Germline V lookup: CDR1 SGHNT, CDR2 YENEEA. The CDR3 has 13 amino acids. Trimming took 4 bases from V and 0 from J, leaving 6 bases between them. The donors belonged to the roughly 130-subject validation cohort, separate from the roughly 650-subject first cohort. Material for sequencing was PBMCs. The receptor's source is a woman younger than 30 in good health and CMV-seronegative. The rearrangement uses TRBV11-3 and TRBJ1-1; D remains unclear. Here the CDR3 reads CASSSSVNTEAFF. The CDR3 region has the DNA TGTGCCAGCAGCTCCTCGGTGAACACTGAAGCTTTCTTT.